The clone carrying this T cell receptor beta chain was observed at least ten times. V was clipped by 0 bases and J by 4 bases, with 9 bases between them. The CDR3 length is 14 residues. CDR1 and CDR2 from the germline V gene are MNHEY and SMNVEV (reference sequence). Building of the TCR beta libraries involved iRepertoire HTBI primers and Arm-PCR of CDR3 regions. From the multiplex PCR reads, TCRdb called clonotypes with MiXCR, one entry per CDR3 protein. The sample shows some 560,000 distinct CDR3 sequences, about 16% of them seen only once. The data originate from a study of regulatory T cells in long-lasting Graves disease. As to time point: newly diagnosed GD, antithyroid drugs for less than 3 months. PBMCs provided the RNA from which the TCR library was made. These same data were also listed under a study on T cells in Graves' hyperthyroidism and ophthalmopathy.

The source material was peripheral blood mononuclear cells (PBMCs), sampled at new diagnosis, from a patient treated with antithyroid drugs. The chain has TRBV27 and TRBJ1-2; D possibly corresponds to TRBD1 (6 bases). This clonotype originated in a middle-aged woman with Graves disease. The CDR3 DNA is TGTGCCAGCAGTTTATCGAGGGGGACCTATGGCTACACCTTC. Translation: CASSLSRGTYGYTF.